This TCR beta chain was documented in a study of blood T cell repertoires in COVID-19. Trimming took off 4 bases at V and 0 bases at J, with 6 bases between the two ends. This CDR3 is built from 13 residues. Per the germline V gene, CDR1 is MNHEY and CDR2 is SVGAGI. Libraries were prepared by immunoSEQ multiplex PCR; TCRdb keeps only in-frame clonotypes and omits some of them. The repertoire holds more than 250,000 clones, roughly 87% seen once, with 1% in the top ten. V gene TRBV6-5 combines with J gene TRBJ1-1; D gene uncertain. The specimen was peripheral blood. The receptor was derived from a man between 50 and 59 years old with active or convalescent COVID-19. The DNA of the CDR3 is TGTGCCAGCAGTTTACAGTTGAACACTGAAGCTTTCTTT. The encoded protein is CASSLQLNTEAFF.